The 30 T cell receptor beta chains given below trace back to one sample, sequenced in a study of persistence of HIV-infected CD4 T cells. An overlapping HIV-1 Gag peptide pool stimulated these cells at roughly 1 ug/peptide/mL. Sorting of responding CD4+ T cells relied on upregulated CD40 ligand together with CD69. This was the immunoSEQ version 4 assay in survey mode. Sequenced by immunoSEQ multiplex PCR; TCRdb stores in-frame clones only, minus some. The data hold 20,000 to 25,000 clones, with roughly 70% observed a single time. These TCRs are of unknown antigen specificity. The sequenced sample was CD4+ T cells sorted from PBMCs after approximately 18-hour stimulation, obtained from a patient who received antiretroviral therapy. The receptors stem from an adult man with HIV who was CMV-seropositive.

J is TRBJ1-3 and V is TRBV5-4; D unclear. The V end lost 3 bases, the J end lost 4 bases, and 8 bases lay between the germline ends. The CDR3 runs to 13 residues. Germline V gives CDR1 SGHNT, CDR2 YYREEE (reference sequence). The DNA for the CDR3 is TGTGCCAGCAGCTCGCTGGGGGGAAACACCATATATTTT. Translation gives CASSSLGGNTIYF.

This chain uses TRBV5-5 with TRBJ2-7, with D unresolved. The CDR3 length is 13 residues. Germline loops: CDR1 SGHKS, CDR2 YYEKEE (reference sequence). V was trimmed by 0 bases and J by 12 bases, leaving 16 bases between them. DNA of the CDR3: TGTGCCAGCAGCTTGGCCGCGACGGAGTCCGGGTACTTC. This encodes CASSLAATESGYF. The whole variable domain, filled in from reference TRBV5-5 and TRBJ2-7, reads DAGVTQSPTHLIKTRGQQVTLRCSPISGHKSVSWYQQVLGQGPQFIFQYYEKEERGRGNFPDRFSARQFPNYSSELNVNALLLGDSALYLCASSLAATESGYFGPGTRLTVT.

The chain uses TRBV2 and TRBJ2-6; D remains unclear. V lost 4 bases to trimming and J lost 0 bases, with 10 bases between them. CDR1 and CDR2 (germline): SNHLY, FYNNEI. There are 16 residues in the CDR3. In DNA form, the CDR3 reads TGTGCCAGCAGTGGGCAGCTTAGCTCTGGGGCCAACGTCCTGACTTTC. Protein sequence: CASSGQLSSGANVLTF.

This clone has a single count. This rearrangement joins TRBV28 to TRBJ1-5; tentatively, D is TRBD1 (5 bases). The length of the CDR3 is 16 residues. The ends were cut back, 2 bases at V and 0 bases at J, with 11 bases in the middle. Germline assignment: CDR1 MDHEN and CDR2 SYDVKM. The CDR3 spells CASSLSGADSNQPQHF. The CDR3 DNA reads TGTGCCAGCAGTTTAAGCGGGGCCGATAGCAATCAGCCCCAGCATTTT.

The CDR3 DNA reads as TGTGCCAGCAGTGAACGGGGGGCTTTCTTT. It encodes CASSERGAFF. The chain uses TRBV6-1 and TRBJ1-1; D may be TRBD1 (5 bases). CDR3 length: 10 residues. Germline V gene sequence: CDR1 MNHNS, CDR2 SASEGT. The V and J ends lost 2 bases and 11 bases respectively, with 6 bases between them.

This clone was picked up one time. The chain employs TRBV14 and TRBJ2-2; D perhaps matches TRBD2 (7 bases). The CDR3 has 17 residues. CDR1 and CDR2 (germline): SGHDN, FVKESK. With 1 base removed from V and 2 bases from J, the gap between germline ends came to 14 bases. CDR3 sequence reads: CASSQVGGGDNTGELFF. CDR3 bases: TGTGCCAGCAGCCAAGTTGGAGGGGGGGATAACACCGGGGAGCTGTTTTTT.

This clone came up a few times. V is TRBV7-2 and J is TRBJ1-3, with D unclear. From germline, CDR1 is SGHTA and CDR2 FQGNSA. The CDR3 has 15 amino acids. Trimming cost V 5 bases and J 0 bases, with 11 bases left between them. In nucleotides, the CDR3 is TGTGCCAGCAGCGTAATTCGCTTCTCTGGAAACACCATATATTTT. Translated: CASSVIRFSGNTIYF.

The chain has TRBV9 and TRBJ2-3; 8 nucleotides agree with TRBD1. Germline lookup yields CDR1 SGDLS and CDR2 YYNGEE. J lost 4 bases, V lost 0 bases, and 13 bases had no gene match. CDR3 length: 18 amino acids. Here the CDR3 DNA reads TGTGCCAGCAGCGTAGCTGGACAGGGCCGGGGTGGTTCAGATACGCAGTATTTT. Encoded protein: CASSVAGQGRGGSDTQYF.

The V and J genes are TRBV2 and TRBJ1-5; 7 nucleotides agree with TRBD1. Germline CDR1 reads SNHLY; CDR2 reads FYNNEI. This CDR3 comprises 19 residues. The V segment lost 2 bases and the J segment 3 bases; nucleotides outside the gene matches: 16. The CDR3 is CASSEPGGGISISNQPQHF. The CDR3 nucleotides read TGTGCCAGCAGTGAACCAGGAGGGGGCATCTCAATCTCCAATCAGCCCCAGCATTTT.

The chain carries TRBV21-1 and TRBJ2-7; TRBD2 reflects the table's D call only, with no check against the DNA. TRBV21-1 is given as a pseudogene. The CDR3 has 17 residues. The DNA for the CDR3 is TGTGCCAGCAGCAAAGTCGAAAGACTAGCTCCAATTTACGAGCAGTACTTC. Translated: CASSKVERLAPIYEQYF.

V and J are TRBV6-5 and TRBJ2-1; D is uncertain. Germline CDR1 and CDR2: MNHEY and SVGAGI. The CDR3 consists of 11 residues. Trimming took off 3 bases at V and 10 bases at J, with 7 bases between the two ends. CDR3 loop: CASSYSREQFF. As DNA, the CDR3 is TGTGCCAGCAGTTATAGCCGGGAGCAGTTCTTC.

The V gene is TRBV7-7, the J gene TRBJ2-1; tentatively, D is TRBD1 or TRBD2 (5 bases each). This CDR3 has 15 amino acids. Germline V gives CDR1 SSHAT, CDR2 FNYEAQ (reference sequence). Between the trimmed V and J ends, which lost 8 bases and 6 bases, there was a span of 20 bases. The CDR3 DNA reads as TGTGCCAGCGCCCGCCGGGGCGGAAGCGGCAATGAGCAGTTCTTC. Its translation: CASARRGGSGNEQFF.

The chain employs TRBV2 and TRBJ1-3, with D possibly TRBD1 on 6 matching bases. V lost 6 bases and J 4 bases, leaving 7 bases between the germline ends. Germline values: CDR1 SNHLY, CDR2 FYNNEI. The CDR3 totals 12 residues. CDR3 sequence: CASRDSGNTIYF. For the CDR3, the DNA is TGTGCCAGCAGGGACAGCGGAAACACCATATATTTT.

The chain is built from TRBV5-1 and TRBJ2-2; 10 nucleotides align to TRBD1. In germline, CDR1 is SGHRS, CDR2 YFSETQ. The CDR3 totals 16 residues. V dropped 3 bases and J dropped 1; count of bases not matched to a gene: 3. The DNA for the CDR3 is TGCGCCAGCAGCTGGACAGGGGGAAGGAACACCGGGGAGCTGTTTTTT. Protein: CASSWTGGRNTGELFF.

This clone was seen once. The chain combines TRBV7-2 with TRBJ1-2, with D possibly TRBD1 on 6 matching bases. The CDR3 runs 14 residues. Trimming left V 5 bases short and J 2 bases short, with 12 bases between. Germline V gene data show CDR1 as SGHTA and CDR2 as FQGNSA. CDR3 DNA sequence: TGTGCCAGCAGCCCCTCCGGGACAAACTATGGCTACACCTTC. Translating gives CASSPSGTNYGYTF.

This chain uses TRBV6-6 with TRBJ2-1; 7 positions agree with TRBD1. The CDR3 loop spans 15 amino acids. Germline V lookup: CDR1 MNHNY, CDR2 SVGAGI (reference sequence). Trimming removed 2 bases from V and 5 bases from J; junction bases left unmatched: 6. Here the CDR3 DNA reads TGTGCCAGCAGTTACCACAGGGGCCCGGACAATGAGCAGTTCTTC. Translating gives CASSYHRGPDNEQFF.

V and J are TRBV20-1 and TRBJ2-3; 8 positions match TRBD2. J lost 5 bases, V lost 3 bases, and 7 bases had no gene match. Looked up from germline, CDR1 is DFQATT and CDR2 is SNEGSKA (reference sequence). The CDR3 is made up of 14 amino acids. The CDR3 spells CSASRGGQVDTQYF. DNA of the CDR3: TGCAGTGCTAGTCGGGGGGGGCAGGTAGATACGCAGTATTTT.

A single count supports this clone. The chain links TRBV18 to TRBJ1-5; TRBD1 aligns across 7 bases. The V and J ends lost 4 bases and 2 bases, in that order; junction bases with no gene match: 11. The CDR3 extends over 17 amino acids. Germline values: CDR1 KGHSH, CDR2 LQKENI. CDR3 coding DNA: TGTGCCAGCTCACGAGGACAACCCAGGGGGGGCAATCAGCCCCAGCATTTT. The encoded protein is CASSRGQPRGGNQPQHF.

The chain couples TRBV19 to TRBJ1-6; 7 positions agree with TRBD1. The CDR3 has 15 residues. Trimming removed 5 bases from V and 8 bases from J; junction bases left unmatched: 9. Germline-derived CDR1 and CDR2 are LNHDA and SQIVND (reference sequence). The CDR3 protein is CASSARQGTDSPLHF. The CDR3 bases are TGTGCCAGTAGTGCCCGACAGGGTACGGATTCACCCCTCCACTTT.

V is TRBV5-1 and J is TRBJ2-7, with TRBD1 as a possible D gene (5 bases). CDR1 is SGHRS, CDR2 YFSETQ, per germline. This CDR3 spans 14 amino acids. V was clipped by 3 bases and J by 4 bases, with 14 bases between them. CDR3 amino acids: CASSSRVPEYEQYF. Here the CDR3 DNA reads TGCGCCAGCAGCTCCAGGGTTCCTGAGTACGAGCAGTACTTC.

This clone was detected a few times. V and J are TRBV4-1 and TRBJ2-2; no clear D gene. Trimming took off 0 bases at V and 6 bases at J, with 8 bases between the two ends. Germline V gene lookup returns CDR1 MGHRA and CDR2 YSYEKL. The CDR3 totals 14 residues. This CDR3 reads CASSQDLDPGELFF. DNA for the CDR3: TGCGCCAGCAGCCAAGATCTTGATCCCGGGGAGCTGTTTTTT.

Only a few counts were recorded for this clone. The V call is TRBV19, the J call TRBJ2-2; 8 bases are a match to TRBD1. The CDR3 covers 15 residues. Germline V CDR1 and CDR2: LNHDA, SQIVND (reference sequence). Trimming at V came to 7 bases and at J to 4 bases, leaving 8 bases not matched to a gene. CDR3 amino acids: CASTQGAISTGELFF. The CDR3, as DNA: TGTGCCAGTACTCAGGGGGCGATCTCCACCGGGGAGCTGTTTTTT.

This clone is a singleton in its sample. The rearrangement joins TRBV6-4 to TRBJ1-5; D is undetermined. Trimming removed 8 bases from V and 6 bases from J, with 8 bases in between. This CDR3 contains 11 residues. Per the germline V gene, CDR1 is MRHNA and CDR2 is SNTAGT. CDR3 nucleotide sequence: TGTGCCAGCTCAGGATGTCAGCCCCAGCATTTT. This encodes CASSGCQPQHF.

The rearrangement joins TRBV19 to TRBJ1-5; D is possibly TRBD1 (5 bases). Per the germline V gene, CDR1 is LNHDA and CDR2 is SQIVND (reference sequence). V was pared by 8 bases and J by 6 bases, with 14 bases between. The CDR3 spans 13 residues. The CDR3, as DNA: TGTGCCAGTGCGGTGGGGCCAGGTCAGCCCCAGCATTTT. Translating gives CASAVGPGQPQHF.

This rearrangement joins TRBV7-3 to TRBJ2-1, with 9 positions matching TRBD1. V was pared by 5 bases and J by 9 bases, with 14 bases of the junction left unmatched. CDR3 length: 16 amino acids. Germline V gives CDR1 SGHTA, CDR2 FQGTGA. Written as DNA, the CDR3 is TGTGCCAGCAGCACACAGGGGGCAACTAGCATGGGTGAGCAGTTCTTC. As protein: CASSTQGATSMGEQFF. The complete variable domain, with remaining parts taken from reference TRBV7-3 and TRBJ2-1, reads GAGVSQTPSNKVTEKGKYVELRCDPISGHTALYWYRQSLGQGPEFLIYFQGTGAADDSGLPNDRFFAVRPEGSVSTLKIQRTERGDSAVYLCASSTQGATSMGEQFFGPGTRLTVL.

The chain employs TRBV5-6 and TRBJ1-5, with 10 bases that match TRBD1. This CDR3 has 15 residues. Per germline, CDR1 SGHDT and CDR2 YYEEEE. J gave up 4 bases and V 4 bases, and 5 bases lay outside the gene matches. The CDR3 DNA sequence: TGTGCCAGCAGCCGGGACAGGGGCATTAATCAGCCCCAGCATTTT. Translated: CASSRDRGINQPQHF. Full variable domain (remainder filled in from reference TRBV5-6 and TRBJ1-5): DAGVTQSPTHLIKTRGQQVTLRCSPKSGHDTVSWYQQALGQGPQFIFQYYEEEERQRGNFPDRFSGHQFPNYSSELNVNALLLGDSALYLCASSRDRGINQPQHFGDGTRLSIL.

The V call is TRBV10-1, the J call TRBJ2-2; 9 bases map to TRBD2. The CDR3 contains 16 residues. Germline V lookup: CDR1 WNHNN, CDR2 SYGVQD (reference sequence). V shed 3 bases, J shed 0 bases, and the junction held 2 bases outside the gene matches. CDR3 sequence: CASSESGGPNTGELFF. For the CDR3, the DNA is TGCGCCAGCAGTGAAAGCGGGGGGCCGAACACCGGGGAGCTGTTTTTT.

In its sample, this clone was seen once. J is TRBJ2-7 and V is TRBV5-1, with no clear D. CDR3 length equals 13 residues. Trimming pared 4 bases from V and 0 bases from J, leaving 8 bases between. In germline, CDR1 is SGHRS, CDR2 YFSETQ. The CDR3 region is CASSLDGSYEQYF. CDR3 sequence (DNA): TGCGCCAGCAGCCTGGACGGCTCCTACGAGCAGTACTTC.

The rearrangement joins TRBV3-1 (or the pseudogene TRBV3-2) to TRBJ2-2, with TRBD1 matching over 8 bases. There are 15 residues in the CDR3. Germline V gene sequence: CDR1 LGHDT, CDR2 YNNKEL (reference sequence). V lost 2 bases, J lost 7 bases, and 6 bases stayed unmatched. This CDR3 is CASSQRTGNGGELFF. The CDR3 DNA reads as TGTGCCAGCAGCCAAAGGACAGGGAATGGCGGGGAGCTGTTTTTT.

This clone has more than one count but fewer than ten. CDR3 in DNA: TGTGCTAGTGGTTTGGTACTAAATCATCTACTAGCGGGGGGGCCGTCCTTCACAGATACGCAGTATTTT. Translation: CASGLVLNHLLAGGPSFTDTQYF. This chain connects TRBV12-5 to TRBJ2-3, with 13 bases fitting TRBD2. V was clipped by 0 bases and J by 2 bases; unmatched bases: 20. CDR3 length: 23 amino acids. Per the germline V gene, CDR1 is LGHNT and CDR2 is FRNRAP.